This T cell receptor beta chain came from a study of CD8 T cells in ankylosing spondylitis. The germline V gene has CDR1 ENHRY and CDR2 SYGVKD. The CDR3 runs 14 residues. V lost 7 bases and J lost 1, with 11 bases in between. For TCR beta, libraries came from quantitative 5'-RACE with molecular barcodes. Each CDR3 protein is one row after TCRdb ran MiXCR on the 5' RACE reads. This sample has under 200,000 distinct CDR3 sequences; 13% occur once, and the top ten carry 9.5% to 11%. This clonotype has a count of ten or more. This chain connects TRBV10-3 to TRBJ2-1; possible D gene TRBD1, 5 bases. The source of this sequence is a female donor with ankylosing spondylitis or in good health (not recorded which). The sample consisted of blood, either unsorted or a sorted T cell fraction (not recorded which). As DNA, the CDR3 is TGTGCCATCATGGGGCAGGGATCCTACAATGAGCAGTTCTTC. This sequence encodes CAIMGQGSYNEQFF.